What follows are 4 T cell receptor beta chains derived from one specimen sequenced in a study of T cell responses to AZD1222 COVID-19 vaccine. Profiling relied on immunoSEQ multiplex PCR, and the TCRdb table lists in-frame clones only, not all of them. The data show some 200,000 clones, approximately 93% seen once. The sequenced sample was peripheral blood, obtained 28 days after the second AZD1222 dose. The receptors come from an adult who received the AZD1222 COVID-19 vaccine.

V usage is TRBV28 and J usage is TRBJ2-7, with D possibly being TRBD1 or TRBD2 (5 bases each). The germline V gene encodes CDR1 MDHEN and CDR2 SYDVKM. With 4 bases removed from V and 5 bases from J, the gap between germline ends came to 21 bases. The CDR3 runs 16 residues. CDR3 sequence: CASSSTGWQGIDEQYF. The CDR3 DNA reads as TGTGCCAGCAGTTCCACGGGGTGGCAGGGAATCGACGAGCAGTACTTC.

In this sample, this clone turned up a few times. This chain links TRBV10-3 with TRBJ1-4; D is unclear. V dropped 3 bases and J dropped 7 bases, with 12 bases sitting between them. CDR3 size: 14 residues. Germline CDR1 reads ENHRY; CDR2 reads SYGVKD. The CDR3 region is CAISDAEDGEKLFF. The DNA for the CDR3 is TGTGCCATCAGTGATGCGGAAGACGGTGAAAAACTGTTTTTT.

The chain joins TRBV28 to TRBJ1-2; TRBD1 is a possible D gene (5 bases). Germline V gene sequence: CDR1 MDHEN, CDR2 SYDVKM. This CDR3 comprises 13 residues. Trimming stripped 5 bases from V and 3 bases from J, with 10 bases between. This CDR3 is CASSIRQYYGYTF. CDR3 nucleotides: TGTGCCAGCAGTATACGACAGTACTATGGCTACACCTTC.

V gene TRBV10-3 combines with J gene TRBJ2-3; tentatively, D is TRBD1 (6 bases). Germline V lookup: CDR1 ENHRY, CDR2 SYGVKD. This CDR3 contains 15 residues. Trimming left V 4 bases short and J 2 bases short, with 13 bases between. The CDR3 coding sequence is TGTGCCATCAGTGGGGCAGGGGCCCCCACAGATACGCAGTATTTT. The encoded protein is CAISGAGAPTDTQYF.